Below, 13 T cell receptor beta chains from the same sample are listed, as sequenced in a study of T cell responses to AZD1222 COVID-19 vaccine. TCRdb keeps only in-frame clones here, not all; method: immunoSEQ multiplex PCR. The sample gives around 120,000 clones, roughly 90% of which show up once; about 4.1% is in the top ten. This specimen consisted of peripheral blood, obtained on day 0 of AZD1222 vaccination. The source of these receptors is an adult in good health.

The genes are TRBV6-5 and TRBJ1-1, with D maybe TRBD1 (5 bases). V lost 5 bases to trimming and J lost 1 base, with 11 bases between them. The CDR3 loop spans 14 amino acids. Germline assignment: CDR1 MNHEY and CDR2 SVGAGI. As DNA, the CDR3 is TGTGCCAGCAGTAGCCGGAGGGGGAACACTGAAGCTTTCTTT. Protein product: CASSSRRGNTEAFF.

A single count supports this clone. V and J are TRBV2 and TRBJ1-5; 7 positions match TRBD1. Unmatched junction bases numbered 12, after V lost 7 bases and J lost 6 bases. Germline-derived CDR1 and CDR2 are SNHLY and FYNNEI. CDR3 length: 15 residues. The CDR3: CASTSASRGRQPQHF. CDR3 bases: TGTGCCAGCACCTCAGCATCTAGGGGGCGTCAGCCCCAGCATTTT.

The chain joins TRBV2 to TRBJ2-1, with TRBD2 identical over 10 bases. Germline loops: CDR1 SNHLY, CDR2 FYNNEI. The CDR3 totals 15 residues. V shed 6 bases and J 9 bases; nucleotides not matched to a gene: 11. This CDR3 reads CASSATGLARGEQFF. The CDR3 DNA follows: TGTGCCAGCAGCGCGACGGGACTAGCGAGGGGTGAGCAGTTCTTC.

The count of this clone is one. V usage is TRBV24-1 and J usage is TRBJ2-5, with unresolved D. The germline gives CDR1 KGHDR, CDR2 SFDVKD. The CDR3 spans 11 residues. The V end lost 9 bases, the J end lost 4 bases, and 8 bases lay between the germline ends. CDR3 region: CATGKGETQYF. The CDR3 DNA is TGTGCCACCGGTAAGGGAGAGACCCAGTACTTC.

This chain connects TRBV7-8 to TRBJ2-7; TRBD1 matches at 9 bases. The ends lost 3 bases at V and 3 bases at J; junction bases unmatched: 0. Germline V gene data show CDR1 as SGHVS and CDR2 as FQNEAQ. CDR3 length: 13 residues. CDR3: CASSLDRGYEQYF. The CDR3 nucleotides read TGTGCCAGCAGCTTGGACAGGGGCTACGAGCAGTACTTC. Full variable domain (outside the CDR3, taken from reference TRBV7-8 and TRBJ2-7): GAGVSQSPRYKVAKRGQDVALRCDPISGHVSLFWYQQALGQGPEFLTYFQNEAQLDKSGLPSDRFFAERPEGSVSTLKIQRTQQEDSAVYLCASSLDRGYEQYFGPGTRLTVT.

This clone was observed a few times. The DNA for the CDR3 is TGTGCCAGCAGCTTTAGGGCTAACTATGGCTACACCTTC. This codes for CASSFRANYGYTF. This sequence joins TRBV28 and TRBJ1-2; unclear D gene. CDR3 length: 13 amino acids. The V end was cut by 6 bases, the J end by 0 bases, with 8 bases between. From germline, CDR1 is MDHEN and CDR2 SYDVKM.

The gene calls are TRBV5-1 and TRBJ1-1; D might be TRBD1 (6 bases). Looked up from germline, CDR1 is SGHRS and CDR2 is YFSETQ. The CDR3 is 17 amino acids. Trimming took off 0 bases at V and 5 bases at J, with 20 bases between the two ends. Written as DNA, the CDR3 is TGCGCCAGCAGCTTGGTAGTCCAGTCGAGGGGGAGGACTGAAGCTTTCTTT. Translated, it gives CASSLVVQSRGRTEAFF. The whole variable domain, filled in from reference TRBV5-1 and TRBJ1-1, reads KAGVTQTPRYLIKTRGQQVTLSCSPISGHRSVSWYQQTPGQGLQFLFEYFSETQRNKGNFPGRFSGRQFSNSRSEMNVSTLELGDSALYLCASSLVVQSRGRTEAFFGQGTRLTVV.

The CDR3 is CASSSLRGRRETQYF. The DNA of the CDR3 is TGTGCCAGCAGTTCCCTGCGGGGCCGGAGGGAGACCCAGTACTTC. This chain uses TRBV28 with TRBJ2-5, with D perhaps TRBD2 (6 bases). The CDR3 runs to 15 residues. V was trimmed by 4 bases and J by 5 bases, leaving 17 bases between them. From germline, CDR1 is MDHEN and CDR2 SYDVKM.

The chain links TRBV2 to TRBJ2-2; D gene unclear. The CDR3 is 16 amino acids. V lost 3 bases and J 2 bases, leaving 13 bases between the germline ends. Germline-derived CDR1 and CDR2 are SNHLY and FYNNEI. This CDR3 reads CASSDLGPENTGELFF. Written as DNA, the CDR3 is TGTGCCAGCAGTGACCTCGGACCCGAAAACACCGGGGAGCTGTTTTTT.

The rearrangement uses TRBV28 and TRBJ1-5; TRBD1 aligns across 8 bases. CDR3 length equals 14 residues. Germline lookup yields CDR1 MDHEN and CDR2 SYDVKM. The ends lost 10 bases at V and 10 bases at J; junction bases unmatched: 15. CDR3 sequence reads: CATGIRQGTGPQHF. CDR3 nucleotides: TGTGCCACCGGTATTAGACAGGGGACAGGCCCCCAGCATTTT.

The chain uses TRBV5-1 and TRBJ2-7; TRBD2 agrees at 9 bases. The CDR3 has 15 amino acids. Unmatched junction bases numbered 7, after V lost 0 bases and J lost 6 bases. Germline assignment: CDR1 SGHRS and CDR2 YFSETQ. The CDR3 region has the DNA TGCGCCAGCAGCTTGGGACGCGGGGGGGCCGGCGAGCAGTACTTC. Translated, it gives CASSLGRGGAGEQYF.

This chain links TRBV5-1 with TRBJ1-6; 9 positions agree with TRBD1. Germline loops: CDR1 SGHRS, CDR2 YFSETQ. V lost 4 bases to trimming and J lost 10 bases; unmatched junction nucleotides: 9. The CDR3 is 15 residues long. CDR3: CASSPGQGNLSPLHF. In nucleotides, the CDR3 is TGCGCCAGCAGCCCGGGACAGGGTAATCTATCACCCCTCCACTTT.

V is TRBV27 and J is TRBJ2-2; TRBD1 might be the D (5 bases). The germline gives CDR1 MNHEY, CDR2 SMNVEV (reference sequence). Trimming cost V 4 bases and J 3 bases, with 12 bases left between them. The CDR3 is made up of 15 amino acids. CDR3 loop: CASSYQGSYTGELFF. The CDR3 nucleotides are TGTGCCAGCAGTTACCAGGGAAGCTACACCGGGGAGCTGTTTTTT.